This record looks at one T cell receptor beta chain sequence and its context. The data derive from a study of shared clonotypes between healthy human individuals. The CDR3 is 15 amino acids. Germline assignment: CDR1 SEHNR and CDR2 FQNEAQ (reference sequence). With V trimmed by 6 bases and J by 4 bases, 9 bases remained unmatched. Produced via immunoSEQ multiplex PCR; TCRdb's table is partial and in-frame only. The sample lists about 2.1 million clones; roughly 91% were seen once. CD45RO negativity and positive selection for CCR7 defined naive CD8 cells, a population that excluded terminally differentiated effector memory CD45RA+ cells.

The chain employs TRBV7-9 and TRBJ1-3; the match to TRBD1 covers 7 bases. This clonotype was sampled from a man aged 18-30 years in good health. Some clones in this sample may be carry-over from other donors' samples. The source material was naive CD8+ T cells from PBMCs. In DNA form, the CDR3 reads TGTGCCAGCAGTTTACAGGGGTCGGGAGGAAACACCATATATTTT. Translating gives CASSLQGSGGNTIYF.